This is a list of T cell receptor beta chains from one sample in a study of blood T cell repertoires in COVID-19. Libraries were prepared by immunoSEQ multiplex PCR; TCRdb keeps only in-frame clonotypes and omits some of them. The repertoire holds some 260,000 clones, with around 90% as singletons. Sequenced material: peripheral blood. These receptors were taken from a human donor in a cohort sampled during active COVID-19. CDR3s include the opening cysteine and the closing phenylalanine or tryptophan. D genes are given only for firm matches. Only part of the rows carry a size: once, few, many, or a class if the clone is expanded.

>few|TRBV27|TRBJ2-3|-
TGTGCCAGCAGTTTTAGGGACTTCACAGATACGCAGTATTTT
CASSFRDFTDTQYF
>-|TRBV6-5|TRBJ2-3|-
TGTGCCAGCAGTAGTGTGTTGGGAGACACAGATACGCAGTATTTT
CASSSVLGDTDTQYF
>few|TRBV7-7|TRBJ1-6|-
TGTGCTAGCAGCTCAGGAATGAATTCACCCCTCCACTTT
CASSSGMNSPLHF
>-|TRBV28|TRBJ2-3|TRBD1
TGTGCCAGCAGTTTATTGAGTGTACAGGGGGCGCGAGATACGCAGTATTTT
CASSLLSVQGARDTQYF
>once|TRBV6-5|TRBJ1-2|TRBD1
TGTGCCAGCACTGCCGACAGGGGAGCCTATGGCTACACCTTC
CASTADRGAYGYTF
>-|TRBV4-1|TRBJ1-6|TRBD1
TGCGCCAGCAACCAATACCAGGGGGATAATTCACCCCTCCACTTT
CASNQYQGDNSPLHF
>-|TRBV24-1|TRBJ2-1|TRBD2
TGTGCCACCAGTGATTTGGTAGCGGGAGTAGGGGAGCAGTTCTTC
CATSDLVAGVGEQFF
>once|TRBV4-2|TRBJ2-7|TRBD2
TGTGCCAGCAGCCAAGAACCCGGGACTAAGAACGAGCAGTACTTC
CASSQEPGTKNEQYF
>-|TRBV7-9|TRBJ2-7|TRBD1
TGTGCCAGCAGCTTAGGTGGCAGGGGGTACCCTTCCTACGAGCAGTACTTC
CASSLGGRGYPSYEQYF
>once|TRBV18|TRBJ2-3|TRBD1
TGTGCCAGCTCACCACCGAACAGGGGCTCGGGTCGGGTGAACACAGATACGCAGTATTTT
CASSPPNRGSGRVNTDTQYF
>-|TRBV4-3|TRBJ1-2|-
TGCGCCAGCAGCCAAGATAGAACAGGGTATGGCTACACCTTC
CASSQDRTGYGYTF
>-|TRBV15|TRBJ2-7|-
TGTGCCACCAGCACTTTTCCCTCCTACGAGCAGTACTTC
CATSTFPSYEQYF
>few|TRBV12-5|TRBJ1-1|-
TGTGCTAGTGGTTTGTCCTCTTTGGCCATGAACACTGAAGCTTTCTTT
CASGLSSLAMNTEAFF
>-|TRBV5-4|TRBJ2-7|-
TGTGCCAGCAGCTTCGTGGAGACCTCCTACGAGCAGTACTTC
CASSFVETSYEQYF
>once|TRBV5-1|TRBJ1-3|-
TGCGCCAGCAGTACAGGGTCCTCTGGAAACACCATATATTTT
CASSTGSSGNTIYF
>-|TRBV18|TRBJ2-3|TRBD2
TGTGCCAGCTCACGAGGACTAGCGGGAGGGAGCACAGATACGCAGTATTTT
CASSRGLAGGSTDTQYF
>-|TRBV5-1|TRBJ2-7|TRBD2
TGCGCCAGCAGCTTGACCAGCGGGAGCGAGCAGTACTTC
CASSLTSGSEQYF
>-|TRBV5-6|TRBJ1-1|-
TGTGCCAGCAGCCTCGGTTGGGGGCCGTTGGACACTGAAGCTTTCTTT
CASSLGWGPLDTEAFF
>-|TRBV7-9|TRBJ1-4|-
TGTGCCAGCAGCTTGATAACGGGGTTTTTCGCAACTAATGAAAAACTGTTTTTT
CASSLITGFFATNEKLFF
>-|TRBV3-1/TRBV3-2|TRBJ2-3|-
TGTGCCAGCAGTGGGGGGAGAGCAGATACGCAGTATTTT
CASSGGRADTQYF
>-|TRBV6-4|TRBJ1-1|-
TGTGCCAGCAGCGCCGAGGTGAACACTGAAGCTTTCTTT
CASSAEVNTEAFF
>-|TRBV6-6|TRBJ2-3|-
TGTGCCAGCAGTTACGCGGGGACCGATACGCAGTATTTT
CASSYAGTDTQYF